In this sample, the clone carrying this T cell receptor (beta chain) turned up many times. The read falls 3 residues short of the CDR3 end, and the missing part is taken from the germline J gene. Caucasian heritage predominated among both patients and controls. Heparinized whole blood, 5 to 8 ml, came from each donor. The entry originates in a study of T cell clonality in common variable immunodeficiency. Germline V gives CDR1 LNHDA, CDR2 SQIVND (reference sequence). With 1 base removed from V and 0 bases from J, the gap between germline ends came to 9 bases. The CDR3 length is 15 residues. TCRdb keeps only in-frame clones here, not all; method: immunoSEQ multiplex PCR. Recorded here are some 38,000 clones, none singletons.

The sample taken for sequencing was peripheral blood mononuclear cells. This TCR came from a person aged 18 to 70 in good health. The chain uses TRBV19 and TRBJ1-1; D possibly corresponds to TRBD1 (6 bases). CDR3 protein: CASSIAGQLNTEAFF. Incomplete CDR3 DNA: TGTGCCAGTAGTATAGCCGGACAGCTGAACACTGAA.